The TCR beta chain under discussion was sequenced for a study of a mutant IDH1 vaccine in newly diagnosed glioma. Study background: Beginning 4-6 weeks after radiotherapy alone, or with temozolomide cycles, vaccination took place. Treatment recipients were approximately 62% male and about 40% female, and their mean age was around 40 years.

Time point specified: week 35, safety follow-up. Every vaccine dose comprised 300 ug of mutant IDH1 20-mer peptide plus topical imiquimod. Each astrocytoma in the donors was new, WHO grade 3 or 4, IDH1-mutant and ATRX-lost. The germline gives CDR1 MNHEY, CDR2 SVGAGI. This CDR3 has 14 residues. Between the trimmed V and J ends, which lost 2 bases and 1 base, there was a span of 7 bases. Data came from immunoSEQ multiplex PCR; TCRdb stores just in-frame clones and leaves some out. The sample shows under 40,000 clones, 70% to 85% of them seen only once. For this clone: As yet, its antigen is unknown.

Sequenced here: PBMCs, sampled from a glioma patient whose treatment included an IDH1 peptide vaccine. The sequence was obtained from a man aged 25 to 45 with glioma. The chain links TRBV6-5 to TRBJ2-3, with no clear D. This chain's CDR3 is CASSYSLGTDTQYF. The CDR3, as DNA: TGTGCCAGCAGTTACAGTCTTGGCACAGATACGCAGTATTTT.